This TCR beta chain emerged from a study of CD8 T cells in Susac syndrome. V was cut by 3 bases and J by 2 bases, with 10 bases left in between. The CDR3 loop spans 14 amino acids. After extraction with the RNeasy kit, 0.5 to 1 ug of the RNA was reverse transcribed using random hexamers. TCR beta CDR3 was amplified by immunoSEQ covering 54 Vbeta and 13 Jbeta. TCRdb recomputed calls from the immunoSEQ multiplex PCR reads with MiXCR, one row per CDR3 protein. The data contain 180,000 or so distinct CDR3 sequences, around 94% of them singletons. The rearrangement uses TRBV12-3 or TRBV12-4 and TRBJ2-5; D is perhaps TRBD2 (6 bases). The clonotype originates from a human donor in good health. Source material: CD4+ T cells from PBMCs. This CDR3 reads CASSFRSGQETQYF. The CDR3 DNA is TGTGCCAGCAGTTTCAGAAGCGGGCAAGAGACCCAGTACTTC.